This T cell receptor beta chain appears in the sequencing data of a study of response to subunit inactivated influenza vaccine. Study-wide findings and caveats: T cells newly recruited by each seasonal influenza vaccination are few, the authors suggested.

Remarks on this clonotype: Its antigen is unknown.

TCRdb recomputed calls from the RT-PCR reads with MiXCR, one row per CDR3 protein. The sample has more than 700,000 distinct CDR3 sequences, 20% to 25% seen once. The CDR3 is 14 amino acids. The trim removed 4 bases at V and 7 bases at J, leaving 5 bases unmatched. Germline V CDR1 and CDR2: DFQATT, SNEGSKA (reference sequence). This chain joins TRBV20-1 and TRBJ1-6; 9 bases are a match to TRBD1. This TCR derives from a man aged 50-60 years who received an inactivated influenza vaccine. The sequencing here drew on PBMCs from blood, taken around 5 days after vaccination. The CDR3 spells CSAKQGASNSPLHF. CDR3 in DNA: TGCAGTGCTAAACAGGGGGCGTCGAATTCACCCCTCCACTTT.